The entry below gives a single T cell receptor beta chain sequence along with its context. Its antigen remains unknown. This entry belongs to a study of blood T cells in healthy people across ages. Individuals who donated were healthy Caucasians from Russia aged about 6 to 100. Findings and caveats of the study: It was held that the diversity estimates obtained from one million T cells were underestimates.

There are 14 residues in the CDR3. Trimming left V 2 bases short and J 5 bases short, with 16 bases between. CDR1 is DFQATT and CDR2 is SNEGSKA in the germline V gene (reference sequence). Sample-barcoded 5' priming and a J-beta primer mix drove a second PCR of about 6 to 12 cycles. TCRdb itself ran the 5' RACE reads through MiXCR, one entry per CDR3 protein. The sample consists of fewer than 800,000 distinct CDR3 sequences, roughly 20% of them appearing once. The source is a man in his 70s in good health. The specimen sequenced was blood. This chain connects TRBV20-1 to TRBJ2-7; possibly TRBD1 for D (6 bases). CDR3 nucleotide sequence: TGCAGTGCTAGATCCGGGACAAGTAATGACGAGCAGTACTTC. This translates into CSARSGTSNDEQYF.